The rows below give T cell receptor beta chains drawn from one sample of a study of OX40 agonist ivuxolimab in advanced cancers. The assay was immunoSEQ multiplex PCR, and TCRdb's table has in-frame clones only and misses some. The sample carries about 77,000 clones, over 85% recorded once. Sequenced material: CD4+ or CD8+ T cells sorted from blood, taken in a trial of the OX40 agonist ivuxolimab. Receptors originate from an adult with an advanced solid tumor such as melanoma, head and neck, liver or kidney cancer. The CDR3 runs from the conserved cysteine through the conserved F or W. A D gene is named only where the DNA matches it firmly. Size values are once, few and many counts, or a class for expanded clones, and some rows have none.

NA	TRBV28	TRBJ1-1	NA	CASSLPQQKHEAFF	TGTGCCAGCAGTTTACCTCAACAGAAACATGAAGCTTTCTTT
NA	TRBV30	TRBJ1-1	TRBD1	CAWSRDRGWDTEAFF	TGTGCCTGGAGTCGGGACAGGGGATGGGACACTGAAGCTTTCTTT
NA	TRBV2	TRBJ1-2	NA	CASPSGARDYGYTF	TGTGCCAGTCCGTCGGGGGCGAGGGACTATGGCTACACCTTC
few	TRBV28	TRBJ1-2	NA	CASSSRGFDGYTF	TGTGCCAGCAGTTCCAGGGGTTTCGATGGCTACACCTTC
NA	TRBV29-1	TRBJ1-4	NA	CSVEAAHNEKLFF	TGCAGCGTTGAGGCCGCGCATAATGAAAAACTGTTTTTT
NA	TRBV2	TRBJ1-5	TRBD1	CASRDHRGVSQPQHF	TGTGCCAGCAGAGACCACAGGGGTGTGAGCCAGCCCCAGCATTTT
NA	TRBV7-9	TRBJ1-2	NA	CASSLGVGTYGYTF	TGTGCCAGCAGCTTAGGCGTTGGGACCTATGGCTACACCTTC
NA	TRBV5-1	TRBJ2-5	NA	CASSGQLVEETQYF	TGCGCCAGCAGCGGCCAACTGGTTGAGGAGACCCAGTACTTC
NA	TRBV5-5	TRBJ1-2	NA	CASSLLAWGANYGYTF	TGTGCCAGCAGCCTGCTTGCTTGGGGGGCGAACTATGGCTACACCTTC
NA	TRBV14	TRBJ1-1	TRBD1	CASSQPTGTGLNTEAFF	TGTGCCAGCAGCCAACCTACCGGGACAGGGTTGAACACTGAAGCTTTCTTT
NA	TRBV11-3	TRBJ2-1	NA	CASSLGVGIHNEQFF	TGTGCCAGCAGCTTAGGGGTGGGGATTCACAATGAGCAGTTCTTC
NA	TRBV5-1	TRBJ2-7	NA	CASSLERAYEQYF	TGCGCCAGCAGCTTGGAGAGGGCCTACGAGCAGTACTTC
NA	TRBV7-8	TRBJ2-1	NA	CASSLVWTVGQFF	TGTGCCAGCAGCTTAGTCTGGACGGTCGGGCAGTTCTTC